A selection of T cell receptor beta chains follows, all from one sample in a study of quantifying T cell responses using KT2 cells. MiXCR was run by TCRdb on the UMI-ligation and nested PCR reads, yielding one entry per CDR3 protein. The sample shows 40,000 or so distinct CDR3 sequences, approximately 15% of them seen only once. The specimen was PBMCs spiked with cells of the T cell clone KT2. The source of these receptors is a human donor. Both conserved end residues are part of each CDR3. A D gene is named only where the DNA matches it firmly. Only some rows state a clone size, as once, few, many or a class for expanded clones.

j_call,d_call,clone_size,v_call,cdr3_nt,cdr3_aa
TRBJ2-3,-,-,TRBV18,TGTGCCAGCTCTGACAGGCGCACAGATACGCAGTATTTT,CASSDRRTDTQYF
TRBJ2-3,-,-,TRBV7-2,TGTGCCAGCAGCTTAGCGCCTAGCACAGATACGCAGTATTTT,CASSLAPSTDTQYF
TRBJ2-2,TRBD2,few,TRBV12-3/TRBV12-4,TGTGCCAGCAGTCGACTAGCGGGTCCGAACACCGGGGAGCTGTTTTTT,CASSRLAGPNTGELFF
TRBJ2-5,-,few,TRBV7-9,TGTGCCAGCAGCTCTGCGCTACAGGGTGGTAGAGAGACCCAGTACTTC,CASSSALQGGRETQYF
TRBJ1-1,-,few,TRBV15,TGTGCCACCAGCTCCCCTCGGGAGGGGAAGGACACTGAAGCTTTCTTT,CATSSPREGKDTEAFF
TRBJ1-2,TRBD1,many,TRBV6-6,TGTGCCAGCAGTATATCAGGGACAGCCTATGGCTACACCTTC,CASSISGTAYGYTF
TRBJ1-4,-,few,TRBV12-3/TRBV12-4,TGTGCCAGCAGTATTAGAGGGGCCTTCGGTGAAAAACTGTTTTTT,CASSIRGAFGEKLFF
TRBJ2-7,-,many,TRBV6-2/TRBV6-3,TGTGCCAGCAGTTCAGCAGGCGGTGGGTCCTACGAGCAGTACTTC,CASSSAGGGSYEQYF
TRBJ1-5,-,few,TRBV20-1,TGCAGTGCTAGAGATGAGACCGGCCAGCCCCAGCATTTT,CSARDETGQPQHF
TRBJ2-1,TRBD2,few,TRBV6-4,TGTGCCAGCAGTGAGGAGGGGCTAGCGGGATACCAGTTCTTC,CASSEEGLAGYQFF
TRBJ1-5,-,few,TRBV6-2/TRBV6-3,TGTGCCAGCAGTCCCAGGGGCGAAGGCAATCAGCCCCAGCATTTT,CASSPRGEGNQPQHF
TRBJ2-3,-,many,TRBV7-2,TGTGCCAGCAGCTTAGTGGGACCCTACAGAGGGGTTACGGATACGCAGTATTTT,CASSLVGPYRGVTDTQYF
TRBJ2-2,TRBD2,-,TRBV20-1,TGCAGTGCTAGAGATAGCGGGAAGGACACCGGGGAGCTGTTTTTT,CSARDSGKDTGELFF
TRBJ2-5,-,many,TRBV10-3,TGTGCCATCAGTGAGGGACTATCCCAAGAGACCCAGTACTTC,CAISEGLSQETQYF
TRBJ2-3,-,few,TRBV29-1,TGCAGCGTTGATCTGGGGACCTTTTCCCTGCCAGATACGCAGTATTTT,CSVDLGTFSLPDTQYF
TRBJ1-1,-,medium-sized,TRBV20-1,TGCAGTGCTAACAGGGAGGCGATGAACACTGAAGCTTTCTTT,CSANREAMNTEAFF
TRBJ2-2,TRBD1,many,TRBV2,TGTGCCAGCAATCAACAGGGGATCGGGGAGCTGTTTTTT,CASNQQGIGELFF
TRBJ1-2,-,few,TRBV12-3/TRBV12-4,TGTGCCAGCAGTACGGGCCAAGGATATGGCTACACCTTC,CASSTGQGYGYTF
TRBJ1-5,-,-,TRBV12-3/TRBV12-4,TGTGCCAGCAAGGGGCAGCTTAATCAGCCCCAGCATTTT,CASKGQLNQPQHF
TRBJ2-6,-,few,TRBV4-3,TGCGCCAGCAGCCAAGATGGTCAGGGTCCCTCCGGGGCCAACGTCCTGACTTTC,CASSQDGQGPSGANVLTF
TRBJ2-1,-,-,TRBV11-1,TGTGCCAGCAGCTTCAGTAGTGGCCGGGACCCCAACAATGAGCAGTTCTTC,CASSFSSGRDPNNEQFF
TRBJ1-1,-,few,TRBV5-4,TGTGCCAGCAGCCCTCAGGGAAGCTTGAACGCTTTCTTT,CASSPQGSLNAFF
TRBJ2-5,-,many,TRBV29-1,TGCAGCGTTGATGGGTCAGAGCGAGAACCACAAGAGACCCAGTACTTC,CSVDGSEREPQETQYF
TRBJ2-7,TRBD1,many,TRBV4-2,TGTGCCAGCAGCCAAGATGCCGGGACAGGGGGCTACGAGCAGTACTTC,CASSQDAGTGGYEQYF
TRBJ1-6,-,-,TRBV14,TGTGCCAGCGGGGACACCAATTCACCCCTCCACTTT,CASGDTNSPLHF
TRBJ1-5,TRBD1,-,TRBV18,TGTGCCAGCTCACCACGTGGACAGGGAATCAATCAGCCCCAGCATTTT,CASSPRGQGINQPQHF
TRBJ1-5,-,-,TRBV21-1,TGTGCCAGCAGCAAAGCGCTTTCGAGGGGCTACGGCAATCAGCCCCAGCATTTT,CASSKALSRGYGNQPQHF
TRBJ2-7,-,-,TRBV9,TGTGCCAGCAGCGTAGCTCTAGTTGGGAACAGGAACTACTGGCTGGGGATTGATCAGTACTTC,CASSVALVGNRNYWLGIDQYF
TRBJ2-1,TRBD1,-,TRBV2,TGTGCCAGCCAGGCGGGACAGGGGCTTTACAATGAGCAGTTCTTC,CASQAGQGLYNEQFF
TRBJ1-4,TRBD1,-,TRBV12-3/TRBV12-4,TGTGCCAGCAGACCCGGACAGGGGTTGCTTGGACTGTTTTTT,CASRPGQGLLGLFF
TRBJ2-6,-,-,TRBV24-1,TGTGCCACCAGTGATTCTCACATGGACCCTGGGGCCAACGTCCTGACTTTC,CATSDSHMDPGANVLTF
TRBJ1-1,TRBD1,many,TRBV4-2,TGTGCCAGCAGCCAATTTGACAGGGACGACACTGAAGCTTTCTTT,CASSQFDRDDTEAFF
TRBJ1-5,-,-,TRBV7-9,TGTGCCAGCAGCTTAGCGGGGGGACCGAATCAGCCCCAGCATTTT,CASSLAGGPNQPQHF
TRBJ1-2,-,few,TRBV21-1,TGTGCCAGCAGCACCGGACAGGGGGCAGGCTATGGCTACACCTTC,CASSTGQGAGYGYTF
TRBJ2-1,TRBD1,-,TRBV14,TGTGCCAGCAGCCAGGGTACCGGGACAGGCGTATACAATGAGCAGTTCTTC,CASSQGTGTGVYNEQFF
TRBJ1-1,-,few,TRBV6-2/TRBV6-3,TGTGCCAGCAGTTATCGGCAGGGTACCGGTGAAGCTTTCTTT,CASSYRQGTGEAFF
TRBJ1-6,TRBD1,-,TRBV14,TGTGCCAGCAGCCAAGATTTTAGGGACAGGGGGCATGACTATAATTCACCCCTCCACTTT,CASSQDFRDRGHDYNSPLHF